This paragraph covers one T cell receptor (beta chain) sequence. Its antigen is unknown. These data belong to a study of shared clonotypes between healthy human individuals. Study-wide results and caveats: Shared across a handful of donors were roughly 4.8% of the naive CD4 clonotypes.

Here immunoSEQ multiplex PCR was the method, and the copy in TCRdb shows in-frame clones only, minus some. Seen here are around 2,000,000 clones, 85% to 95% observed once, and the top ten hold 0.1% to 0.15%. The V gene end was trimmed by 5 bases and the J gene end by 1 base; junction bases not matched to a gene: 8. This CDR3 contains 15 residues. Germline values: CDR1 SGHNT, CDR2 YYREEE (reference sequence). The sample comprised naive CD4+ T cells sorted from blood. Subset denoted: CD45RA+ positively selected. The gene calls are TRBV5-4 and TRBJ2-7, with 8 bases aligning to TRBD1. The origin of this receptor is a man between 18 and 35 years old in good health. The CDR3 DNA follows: TGTGCCAGCAGGGTTGACAGGGGAATTTCCTACGAGCAGTACTTC. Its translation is CASRVDRGISYEQYF.